This TCR beta chain stems from a study of blood T cell repertoires in COVID-19. In the study overall: From T cells, B-cell-depleted T cells, or PBMCs came the material, which was cDNA or gDNA.

How the authors handled the data: Using reference gene primer amplification, nucleated cell counts were estimated. Clones were read by immunoSEQ multiplex PCR, and TCRdb kept only the in-frame ones, dropping some. V, J and clone size reflect that table, while D and trimming were determined from the DNA. The sample has roughly 200,000 clones, approximately 83% seen once; the top ten hold 6% to 7%. A remark on this clone: The germline gene is not matched at one end of the junction; a read error may be the cause.

CDR1 is SGHRS, CDR2 YFSETQ, per germline. This CDR3 is 17 amino acids long. Patients from Seattle were sampled longitudinally, starting during active infection. Sequencing input: peripheral blood. The receptor comes from a woman between 40 and 50 years old with COVID-19, enrolled during active disease. The chain combines TRBV5-1 with TRBJ2-2, with 9 bases matching TRBD2. CDR3 sequence (DNA): TGCGCCCGCAGCATCTTCGCGGGGGGGCCTTCAGGCGGGGAGCTGTTTTTT. The encoded protein is CARSIFAGGPSGGELFF.